These T cell receptor beta chains were read from a single sample in a study of T-cell reconstitution after alpha-beta-depleted transplantation in children. TCRdb called the PCR reads again in MiXCR, with one record for every CDR3 protein. The sample contains about 600,000 distinct CDR3 sequences, more than 9% of which appear only once. Specimen: PBMCs from the stem cell graft donor, collected from the stem cell graft. The receptors stem from a human donor who donated a stem cell graft to a child with acute myeloid leukemia. Each CDR3 is given with its conserved first and last residue. Each record gives: clone size, J gene, V gene, D gene, CDR3 DNA, CDR3 protein. D genes are given only for firm matches. The size field is filled for only some rows; it gives once, few, many or a size class.

size: NA; J: TRBJ2-1; V: TRBV29-1; D: NA; DNA: TGCAGCGTTGGATTGGGGAGCAATGAGCAGTTCTTC; CDR3: CSVGLGSNEQFF
size: many; J: TRBJ2-2; V: TRBV9; D: NA; DNA: TGTGCCAGCAGCGTAGCTACCGGGGAGCTGTTTTTT; CDR3: CASSVATGELFF
size: many; J: TRBJ2-5; V: TRBV5-1; D: NA; DNA: TGCGCCAGCAGCCCAAAGGACAGCCGGTTACAAGAGACCCAGTACTTC; CDR3: CASSPKDSRLQETQYF
size: few; J: TRBJ1-5; V: TRBV18; D: NA; DNA: TGTGCCAGCTCACCCGGCTTTGGCAATCAGCCCCAGCATTTT; CDR3: CASSPGFGNQPQHF
size: NA; J: TRBJ1-2; V: TRBV7-2; D: NA; DNA: TGTGCCAGCAGGGTACAGGCCATCTATGGCTACACCTTC; CDR3: CASRVQAIYGYTF
size: NA; J: TRBJ1-5; V: TRBV12-3/TRBV12-4; D: TRBD1; DNA: TGTGCCAGCAGCCCTCAGGGACAGGGGAGCAATCAGCCCCAGCATTTT; CDR3: CASSPQGQGSNQPQHF
size: many; J: TRBJ2-7; V: TRBV27; D: NA; DNA: TGTGCCAGCAGTCGCACCAGACAGACCTACCACGAGCAGTACTTC; CDR3: CASSRTRQTYHEQYF
size: NA; J: TRBJ2-5; V: TRBV30; D: TRBD1; DNA: TGTGCCTGGGCGCGACGACAGGGCGAGACCCAGTACTTC; CDR3: CAWARRQGETQYF
size: NA; J: TRBJ1-5; V: TRBV7-9; D: NA; DNA: TGTGCCAGCAGCCCAACGGACGGATACAATCAGCCCCAGCATTTT; CDR3: CASSPTDGYNQPQHF
size: few; J: TRBJ2-5; V: TRBV11-2; D: TRBD1; DNA: TGTGCCAGCAGCTTACGAACAGGGGGCTCGATAGGCAAAGAGACCCAGTACTTC; CDR3: CASSLRTGGSIGKETQYF
size: many; J: TRBJ2-3; V: TRBV19; D: TRBD2; DNA: TGTGCCAGTAGTAGCGGGAGGAACACAGATACGCAGTATTTT; CDR3: CASSSGRNTDTQYF
size: many; J: TRBJ2-5; V: TRBV28; D: NA; DNA: TGTGCCAGCAGTTTATCGGGCTCGTTCCCCCGAGAGACCCAGTACTTC; CDR3: CASSLSGSFPRETQYF
size: many; J: TRBJ2-2; V: TRBV14; D: NA; DNA: TGTGCCAGCAGCCTTCCGGGACCAAACACCGGGGAGCTGTTTTTT; CDR3: CASSLPGPNTGELFF
size: few; J: TRBJ2-7; V: TRBV10-3; D: NA; DNA: TGTGCCATCAGTGAGTCTGAGTTGGAGCAGTACTTC; CDR3: CAISESELEQYF
size: few; J: TRBJ2-3; V: TRBV20-1; D: TRBD2; DNA: TGCAGTGCTAGAGATACGTGGGAGGGCGGCACAGATACGCAGTATTTT; CDR3: CSARDTWEGGTDTQYF
size: few; J: TRBJ2-1; V: TRBV20-1; D: NA; DNA: TGCAGTGCTATGCGGGCAGGGTTAAATGAGCAGTTCTTC; CDR3: CSAMRAGLNEQFF
size: many; J: TRBJ2-1; V: TRBV11-1; D: TRBD2; DNA: TGTGCCAGCAGTTCGGGACTAGCGGGAGGCTACTACAATGAGCAGTTCTTC; CDR3: CASSSGLAGGYYNEQFF
size: few; J: TRBJ2-1; V: TRBV12-5; D: NA; DNA: TGTGCTAGTGGTTTGCTTGTGCGGTCAGGGACGGTCTCCTACAATGAGCAGTTCTTC; CDR3: CASGLLVRSGTVSYNEQFF
size: many; J: TRBJ2-4; V: TRBV2; D: NA; DNA: TGTGCCAGCAGTGTAAAGGACATTCAGTACTTC; CDR3: CASSVKDIQYF
size: few; J: TRBJ1-1; V: TRBV29-1; D: NA; DNA: TGCAGCACCATGAACACTGAAGCTTTCTTT; CDR3: CSTMNTEAFF
size: many; J: TRBJ2-2; V: TRBV7-3; D: TRBD1; DNA: TGTGCCAGCAGCTCCACCGGGACAGCGAACACCGGGGAGCTGTTTTTT; CDR3: CASSSTGTANTGELFF
size: NA; J: TRBJ2-2; V: TRBV3-1; D: NA; DNA: TGTGCCAGCAGCCAAGGATTTTCAGGTTCCGGGGAGCTGTTTTTT; CDR3: CASSQGFSGSGELFF
size: few; J: TRBJ1-6; V: TRBV2; D: NA; DNA: TGTGCCAGCAGTGAAGCGGGGGGATCCCTCCACTTT; CDR3: CASSEAGGSLHF
size: many; J: TRBJ1-4; V: TRBV20-1; D: TRBD1; DNA: TGCAGTGCTAGGATCAAGGGGACAGGGACGTATAAGTTTGAAAAACTGTTTTTT; CDR3: CSARIKGTGTYKFEKLFF
size: few; J: TRBJ2-1; V: TRBV18; D: NA; DNA: TGTGCCAGCTCACCCGATACCGGGAATGAGCAGTTCTTC; CDR3: CASSPDTGNEQFF
size: few; J: TRBJ2-5; V: TRBV20-1; D: NA; DNA: TGCAGTGCCGCGGTGAAGGAAGCGCGGGCAGAGACCCAGTACTTC; CDR3: CSAAVKEARAETQYF
size: few; J: TRBJ2-7; V: TRBV5-1; D: NA; DNA: TGCGCCAGCAAGTACAGCGGAACCTACGAGCAGTACTTC; CDR3: CASKYSGTYEQYF
size: many; J: TRBJ2-1; V: TRBV29-1; D: TRBD2; DNA: TGCAGCGTTCGTCGGGGGACTAGCATGAATGAGCAGTTCTTC; CDR3: CSVRRGTSMNEQFF
size: NA; J: TRBJ2-7; V: TRBV27; D: NA; DNA: TGTGCCAGCAGTTTAGCCCCGGAGTCCTACGAGCAGTACTTC; CDR3: CASSLAPESYEQYF
size: NA; J: TRBJ2-7; V: TRBV6-5; D: TRBD2; DNA: TGTGCCAGCAGTTACTCGCGGGGGGGAACGACCTACGAGCAGTACTTC; CDR3: CASSYSRGGTTYEQYF
size: NA; J: TRBJ2-1; V: TRBV28; D: NA; DNA: TGTGCCAGCAGTTTGGGGACCATAGGCAATGAGCAGTTCTTC; CDR3: CASSLGTIGNEQFF
size: NA; J: TRBJ2-7; V: TRBV6-5; D: TRBD2; DNA: TGTGCCAGCAGTTACGGAGGGACTAGCGGCTCCTACGAGCAGTACTTC; CDR3: CASSYGGTSGSYEQYF
size: NA; J: TRBJ2-3; V: TRBV29-1; D: NA; DNA: TGCAGCGTTGATCTCGGGACGGGAGATACGCAGTATTTT; CDR3: CSVDLGTGDTQYF
size: many; J: TRBJ1-1; V: TRBV9; D: NA; DNA: TGTGCCAGCAGCGTAGGGGGGACACAGAACACTGAAGCTTTCTTT; CDR3: CASSVGGTQNTEAFF
size: few; J: TRBJ2-6; V: TRBV14; D: TRBD1; DNA: TGTGCCAGCAGCCACCCAAAGACAGGGTTTGGGGCCAACGTCCTGACTTTC; CDR3: CASSHPKTGFGANVLTF
size: few; J: TRBJ2-6; V: TRBV5-1; D: NA; DNA: TGCGCCAGCAGCTTGGGAGGTGGCTCCCCTGGGGCCAACGTCCTGACTTTC; CDR3: CASSLGGGSPGANVLTF
size: many; J: TRBJ2-5; V: TRBV20-1; D: TRBD2; DNA: TGCAGTGCATTGGGACTAGCGGGAGAAGAGACCCAGTACTTC; CDR3: CSALGLAGEETQYF
size: NA; J: TRBJ2-5; V: TRBV5-1; D: NA; DNA: TGCGCCAGCAGCTCCGAGTCCGGGACTTGGGAGACCCAGTACTTC; CDR3: CASSSESGTWETQYF
size: many; J: TRBJ2-7; V: TRBV28; D: NA; DNA: TGTGCCAGCAGTTTATTTCAGGGAAGCGAGCAGTACTTC; CDR3: CASSLFQGSEQYF
size: few; J: TRBJ2-1; V: TRBV12-5; D: TRBD2; DNA: TGTGCTAGTGGTTCCTCGGGCGGGACTAGCGTCTACAATGAGCAGTTCTTC; CDR3: CASGSSGGTSVYNEQFF
size: NA; J: TRBJ1-1; V: TRBV5-1; D: NA; DNA: TGCGCCAGCAGCTTGGCGGCGGGTCCCCCGCTGAACACTGAAGCTTTCTTT; CDR3: CASSLAAGPPLNTEAFF
size: NA; J: TRBJ1-5; V: TRBV20-1; D: NA; DNA: TGCAGTGCTAGGGGGCGGGGGAGCAATCAGCCCCAGCATTTT; CDR3: CSARGRGSNQPQHF
size: NA; J: TRBJ2-3; V: TRBV3-1; D: TRBD2; DNA: TGTGCCAGCAGCCAAGATCTACTAGCGGGGGACACAGATACGCAGTATTTT; CDR3: CASSQDLLAGDTDTQYF
size: NA; J: TRBJ2-7; V: TRBV5-1; D: TRBD2; DNA: TGCGCCAGCAAGGGGCTGGGGACTAGCCACGAGCAGTACTTC; CDR3: CASKGLGTSHEQYF
size: NA; J: TRBJ1-1; V: TRBV18; D: NA; DNA: TGTGCCAGCTCACCACCGAGCTTACGACAAGCGAATCAAGCTTTCTTT; CDR3: CASSPPSLRQANQAFF
size: few; J: TRBJ2-7; V: TRBV29-1; D: NA; DNA: TGCAGCGTTACTGCAGGCTACGAGCAGTACTTC; CDR3: CSVTAGYEQYF
size: few; J: TRBJ2-5; V: TRBV6-1; D: NA; DNA: TGTGCCAGCAGTAGAAGCCCTGAGACCCAGTACTTC; CDR3: CASSRSPETQYF
size: few; J: TRBJ2-7; V: TRBV5-5; D: NA; DNA: TGTGCCAGCAGCCGTGAGGATTACGAGCAGTACTTC; CDR3: CASSREDYEQYF
size: few; J: TRBJ2-5; V: TRBV4-3; D: NA; DNA: TGCGCCAGCAGCCAGCTGACGGGGGAAGAGACCCAGTACTTC; CDR3: CASSQLTGEETQYF
size: few; J: TRBJ2-7; V: TRBV27; D: TRBD2; DNA: TGTGCCAGCGGGCCGGGACTAGCGGGAGGCTACCCCTACGAGCAGTACTTC; CDR3: CASGPGLAGGYPYEQYF
size: NA; J: TRBJ1-1; V: TRBV12-3/TRBV12-4; D: TRBD1; DNA: TGTGCCAGCAGTAACAGGGGAGGATGGACTGAAGCTTTCTTT; CDR3: CASSNRGGWTEAFF
size: many; J: TRBJ2-1; V: TRBV25-1; D: NA; DNA: TGTGCCAGCAGTGAATTGAACAATGAGCAGTTCTTC; CDR3: CASSELNNEQFF
size: NA; J: TRBJ2-1; V: TRBV7-9; D: NA; DNA: TGTGCCAGCAGACAAACCCATGAGCAGTTCTTC; CDR3: CASRQTHEQFF
size: many; J: TRBJ2-3; V: TRBV9; D: NA; DNA: TGTGCCAGCAGCGCTAGGAGCGTCGGCACAGATACGCAGTATTTT; CDR3: CASSARSVGTDTQYF
size: few; J: TRBJ2-3; V: TRBV20-1; D: TRBD2; DNA: TGCAGTGCTAGAGATCTACGGGGACTAGCGGGAGTAGCAGATACGCAGTATTTT; CDR3: CSARDLRGLAGVADTQYF
size: few; J: TRBJ2-5; V: TRBV20-1; D: NA; DNA: TGCAGTGCTATCCGGGCGGGCGGGATGAGGGAGGAGACCCAGTACTTC; CDR3: CSAIRAGGMREETQYF
size: many; J: TRBJ2-1; V: TRBV7-2; D: NA; DNA: TGTGCCAGCAGCTCCAGACTCATAGAGCAGTTCTTC; CDR3: CASSSRLIEQFF
size: few; J: TRBJ1-1; V: TRBV7-2; D: NA; DNA: TGTGCCAGCAGCCGTACACAAGTGGGTGAAGCTTTCTTT; CDR3: CASSRTQVGEAFF
size: NA; J: TRBJ2-3; V: TRBV5-1; D: TRBD2; DNA: TGCGCCAGCAGCTTGGTAGGCGGGAGCTTTGATACGCAGTATTTT; CDR3: CASSLVGGSFDTQYF